What follows are 16 T cell receptor beta chains derived from one specimen sequenced in a study of T cell repertoires in cytomegalovirus infection. MiXCR, run by TCRdb on the reads, gives a single entry per CDR3 protein. The data show roughly 800,000 distinct CDR3 sequences, 25% to 30% seen once. The antigens of these receptors remain unknown. Sample: cultured CD8+ T cells from PBMCs, taken from culture after CMV antigen stimulation. The receptors originated from a human donor in good health (CMV status not recorded). Some clones in this sample may be carry-over from other donors' samples.

The chain employs TRBV19 and TRBJ1-5; D possibly corresponds to TRBD1 (6 bases). V lost 6 bases to trimming and J lost 4 bases, with 10 bases between them. The V gene's germline CDR1 is LNHDA and CDR2 SQIVND (reference sequence). The CDR3 is 13 amino acids. The CDR3 bases are TGTGCCAGTAGAGAGGGGGTAAATCAGCCCCAGCATTTT. Amino acids: CASREGVNQPQHF.

The chain recombines TRBV14 with TRBJ1-5; the match to TRBD1 covers 12 bases. The junction had 5 bases not matched to a gene; V was cut back by 3 bases and J by 8 bases. Germline loops: CDR1 SGHDN, CDR2 FVKESK. CDR3 length equals 15 residues. This CDR3 is CASSHGTGGIEPQHF. CDR3 DNA: TGTGCCAGCAGCCACGGGACAGGGGGCATTGAGCCCCAGCATTTT. Supplemented by reference TRBV14 and TRBJ1-5, the full variable domain reads EAGVTQFPSHSVIEKGQTVTLRCDPISGHDNLYWYRRVMGKEIKFLLHFVKESKQDESGMPNNRFLAERTGGTYSTLKVQPAELEDSGVYFCASSHGTGGIEPQHFGDGTRLSIL.

Only a few counts were recorded for this clonotype. The V gene is TRBV7-9, the J gene TRBJ2-3; 10 bases agree with TRBD2. The V segment lost 5 bases and the J segment 2 bases; nucleotides outside the gene matches: 7. The CDR3 is made up of 16 amino acids. Germline lookup yields CDR1 SEHNR and CDR2 FQNEAQ (reference sequence). The CDR3 sequence is CASSPASGGLTDTQYF. The CDR3 DNA is TGTGCCAGCAGCCCAGCTAGCGGGGGCCTCACAGATACGCAGTATTTT.

This clonotype was detected only a few times. The chain uses TRBV4-1 and TRBJ2-2; 8 positions agree with TRBD1. This CDR3 contains 14 residues. Germline V gene sequence: CDR1 MGHRA, CDR2 YSYEKL. J was trimmed by 5 bases and V by 4 bases; bases with no gene match: 3. CDR3 nucleotide sequence: TGCGCCAGCAGCCCTCGGACAGGGACCGGGGAGCTGTTTTTT. Translated, it gives CASSPRTGTGELFF.

The chain employs TRBV6-1 and TRBJ2-7; 7 nucleotides agree with TRBD1. Trimming removed 5 bases from V and 1 base from J; junction bases left unmatched: 11. This CDR3 has 16 residues. The germline V gene encodes CDR1 MNHNS and CDR2 SASEGT. Here the CDR3 DNA reads TGTGCCAGCAGTTCCAGGGGGTACGTAGGGTCCTACGAGCAGTACGTC. Translating gives CASSSRGYVGSYEQYV.

A few counts support this clonotype. The chain carries TRBV29-1 and TRBJ1-1; TRBD1 agrees at 7 bases. Per germline, CDR1 SQVTM and CDR2 ANQGSEA. CDR3 length: 14 amino acids. Losses at the gene ends were 5 bases for V and 3 bases for J; bases not matched to a gene: 9. CDR3 region: CSVLQGIGDTEAFF. The CDR3 bases are TGCAGCGTTCTACAGGGGATCGGGGACACTGAAGCTTTCTTT.

This clonotype has at least ten counts. The CDR3 sequence: CASSLAESRKVAKNIQYF. CDR3 nucleotides: TGTGCCAGCAGCTTAGCGGAGTCTCGAAAGGTAGCCAAAAACATTCAGTACTTC. J is TRBJ2-4 and V is TRBV7-2; no reliable D call. V was cut by 0 bases and J by 0 bases, with 15 bases left in between. This CDR3 is built from 18 residues. The germline CDR1 and CDR2 sequences are SGHTA and FQGNSA.

The chain employs TRBV12-3 or TRBV12-4 and TRBJ2-3; D not resolved. V lost 6 bases and J 5 bases, leaving 12 bases between the germline ends. The CDR3 extends over 13 amino acids. The CDR3 nucleotides read TGTGCCAGCAGCCATAGCCTTGAAGATACGCAGTATTTT. It encodes CASSHSLEDTQYF.

This clonotype was seen only a few times. The rearrangement uses TRBV6-2 or TRBV6-3 and TRBJ2-7; 11 bases match TRBD2. Germline V gene sequence: CDR1 MNHEY, CDR2 SVGEGT. There are 16 residues in the CDR3. Losses at the gene ends were 0 bases for V and 2 bases for J; bases not matched to a gene: 3. The CDR3 nucleotides are TGTGCCAGCAGTTACTCGACACTAGCGGGGGCCTACGAGCAGTACGTC. This translates into CASSYSTLAGAYEQYV.

This clonotype was seen a few times. The chain has TRBV6-1 and TRBJ1-4; 7 positions agree with TRBD1. CDR3 length: 14 amino acids. With 1 base clipped from V and 8 bases from J, the junction kept 4 bases outside the gene matches. The V gene's germline CDR1 is MNHNS and CDR2 SASEGT. The CDR3 bases are TGTGCCAGCAGTGAAGGGACAGGATGGGAAAAACTGTTTTTT. Its protein product is CASSEGTGWEKLFF.

The chain joins TRBV9 to TRBJ1-4, with TRBD1 as a possible D gene (5 bases). The V gene lost 2 bases and the J gene lost 0 bases, with 8 bases spanning the gap. The V gene's germline CDR1 is SGDLS and CDR2 YYNGEE. This CDR3 has 15 residues. CDR3 residues: CASSVGVATNEKLFF. The CDR3 nucleotides read TGTGCCAGCAGCGTGGGGGTTGCAACTAATGAAAAACTGTTTTTT.

This clonotype was counted only a few times. This clone may be a read error of a much larger clone one base away. The chain joins TRBV27 to TRBJ2-7, with 9 bases that match TRBD1. The CDR3 is 13 residues long. CDR1 is MNHEY, CDR2 SMNVEV, per germline (reference sequence). V was pared by 6 bases and J by 4 bases, with 4 bases of the junction left unmatched. CDR3 amino acids: CASSHGTGYEQYV. The CDR3 region has the DNA TGTGCCAGCAGCCACGGGACAGGGTACGAGCAGTACGTC.

The chain uses TRBV4-1 and TRBJ2-1, with TRBD1 matching over 8 bases. The trim removed 8 bases at V and 5 bases at J, leaving 2 bases unmatched. This CDR3 is 12 amino acids long. CDR1 is MGHRA and CDR2 is YSYEKL in the germline V gene. CDR3 nucleotide sequence: TGCGCCAGCCAGGGGGCCAACAATGAGCAGTTCTTC. It yields the protein CASQGANNEQFF.

V and J are TRBV15 and TRBJ1-1; no firm D call. CDR1 LNHNV and CDR2 YYDKDF come from the germline V gene (reference sequence). The CDR3 is made up of 15 amino acids. V gave up 0 bases and J gave up 4 bases, with 12 bases separating them. DNA of the CDR3: TGTGCCACCAGCAGAGATCGAGGAACGGGCACTGAAGCTTTCTTT. Its protein is CATSRDRGTGTEAFF.

This sequence joins TRBV2 and TRBJ2-7; D may be TRBD1 (5 bases). The germline CDR1 and CDR2 sequences are SNHLY and FYNNEI. This CDR3 has 10 amino acids. CDR3 coding DNA: TGTGCCAGCAGTGAAGCGTCACAGGCAGTC. Protein sequence: CASSEASQAV.

This clonotype appeared a few times. This rearrangement joins TRBV4-1 to TRBJ1-5, with D tentatively TRBD1 (5 bases). Trimming took 0 bases from V and 6 from J, leaving 12 bases between them. Germline V CDR1 and CDR2: MGHRA, YSYEKL. The CDR3 is 15 residues long. CDR3 region: CASSQEWQGGQPQHF. The CDR3, as DNA: TGCGCCAGCAGCCAAGAGTGGCAGGGAGGTCAGCCCCAGCATTTT.